This T cell receptor (beta chain) appears in the sequencing data of a study of OX40 agonist ivuxolimab in advanced cancers. General study points: Specificity for antigen went undetermined in the expanded peripheral T cells. Nonresponders included some who also had low normalized T-cell clonal expansion. Circulating CD4+ and CD8+ T cells showed clonal expansion by week 6 at 0.1 to 3.0 mg/kg.

Some clones are missing from TCRdb's copy, which holds only in-frame ones; the method was immunoSEQ multiplex PCR. The table includes about 43,000 clones, approximately 80% detected once. Patients had blood sampled at baseline and again on cycle 4 day 1 and cycle 7 day 1. Details on this clone: Its specificity is not known.

Germline V gene lookup returns CDR1 SNHLY and CDR2 FYNNEI. The CDR3 runs to 14 residues. J was trimmed by 7 bases and V by 7 bases; bases with no gene match: 7. The sequence was obtained from an adult with an advanced solid tumor such as melanoma, head and neck, liver or kidney cancer. The sequencing used CD4+ or CD8+ T cells sorted from blood, collected in a trial of the OX40 agonist ivuxolimab. The J gene is TRBJ2-2, the V gene TRBV2; TRBD1 matches at 9 bases. This CDR3 is CASKGQGVDGELFF. CDR3 sequence (DNA): TGTGCCAGCAAGGGACAGGGTGTGGACGGGGAGCTGTTTTTT.